This TCR beta chain was retrieved from a study of shared clonotypes between healthy human individuals. Findings and caveats of the study: Clonotypes not shared had lower generation probabilities than those common to all four donors.

As to this clone: Antigen specificity is unknown.

In germline, CDR1 is MNHNY, CDR2 SVGAGI (reference sequence). This CDR3 contains 14 residues. Trimming took 2 bases from V and 0 from J, leaving 7 bases between them. The assay was carried out at the deep level. The method was immunoSEQ multiplex PCR; TCRdb's version includes in-frame clones alone and lacks a portion of them. Among about 1 million clones listed, about 75% were seen once. Sample: memory CD4+ T cells sorted from blood. Noted subset: CD45RA-negative fraction. The receptor's source is a man between 18 and 29 years old in good health. This chain joins TRBV6-6 and TRBJ1-1, with unresolved D. The CDR3 loop reads CASSYSAMNTEAFF. CDR3 sequence (DNA): TGTGCCAGCAGTTACAGTGCGATGAACACTGAAGCTTTCTTT.